The sequence of this TCR beta chain was determined in a study of blood T cell repertoires in COVID-19. Trimming pared 4 bases from V and 7 bases from J, leaving 17 bases between. The CDR3 loop spans 14 amino acids. Per the germline V gene, CDR1 is MDHEN and CDR2 is SYDVKM. The data were produced by immunoSEQ multiplex PCR, yet TCRdb's version contains in-frame clones alone and is incomplete. The sample yields about 110,000 clones, about four fifths seen once. This clone was recorded only once. This TCR derives from a woman in her seventies with acute or convalescent COVID-19. The rearrangement joins TRBV28 to TRBJ2-7, with D possibly matching TRBD1 (6 bases). The source material was peripheral blood. CDR3 DNA sequence: TGTGCCAGCAGTTCGACGCAGGGGCTTCGTGAGCAGTACTTC. Translated: CASSSTQGLREQYF.